These 8 T cell receptor beta chains originate from one sample sequenced in a study of Graves' ophthalmopathy and Graves' hyperthyroidism. RNA transcripts yielded amplified TCR beta CDR3 regions. Amplification began with first-round RT-PCR using HTBI primers, then second-round multiplex PCR was performed. MiXCR, run by TCRdb on the multiplex PCR reads, gives a single entry per CDR3 protein. The sample consists of hundreds of thousands of distinct CDR3 sequences, approximately 15% of them appearing once. The sample was peripheral blood. These receptors were obtained from a woman aged 18-29 years with stable Graves' hyperthyroidism.

This clonotype has ten or more counts. The rearrangement uses TRBV2 and TRBJ1-1; 10 bases match TRBD1. Trimming removed 5 bases from V and 7 bases from J; junction bases left unmatched: 7. The CDR3 runs 14 residues. Germline CDR1 SNHLY, CDR2 FYNNEI. The CDR3 reads CASSNDRGRGEAFF. CDR3 coding DNA: TGTGCCAGCAGTAACGACAGGGGGCGGGGTGAAGCTTTCTTT.

The rearrangement links TRBV11-1 to TRBJ1-1, with 7 nucleotides matching TRBD1. Germline V CDR1 and CDR2: SGHAT, FQDESV (reference sequence). J lost 4 bases, V lost 5 bases, and 16 bases had no gene match. This CDR3 is 17 amino acids long. Written as DNA, the CDR3 is TGTGCCAGCAGCCCCCCTGTAGTAGGGGGCCGGGGCACTGAAGCTTTCTTT. Protein product: CASSPPVVGGRGTEAFF.

This clonotype occurred a few times. The chain is built from TRBV12-3 or TRBV12-4 and TRBJ1-4, with TRBD1 matching 9 bases. Trimming at V came to 3 bases and at J to 5 bases, leaving 16 bases not matched to a gene. The CDR3 is 19 amino acids. CDR3: CASSFQYRGQVGVNEKLFF. The CDR3 DNA is TGTGCCAGCAGTTTCCAATACAGGGGGCAGGTGGGAGTCAATGAAAAACTGTTTTTT.

This clonotype has a count of ten or more. The rearrangement joins TRBV28 to TRBJ1-2; D is unresolved. This CDR3 region has 16 residues. CDR1 and CDR2 from the germline V gene are MDHEN and SYDVKM. Trimming stripped 6 bases from V and 0 bases from J, with 17 bases between. In DNA, the CDR3 is TGTGCCAGCAGCCCTAATTTCCGGCCCCCTAACTATGGCTACACCTTC. This codes for CASSPNFRPPNYGYTF.

This rearrangement joins TRBV6-1 to TRBJ1-1, with D perhaps TRBD1 (5 bases). Deletions cut 6 bases from V and 0 bases from J, with 20 bases between. The CDR3 consists of 17 residues. Per the germline V gene, CDR1 is MNHNS and CDR2 is SASEGT. The CDR3 DNA follows: TGTGCCAGCAGGAGAGGAAGGGGATCACATATGAACACTGAAGCTTTCTTT. It encodes CASRRGRGSHMNTEAFF.

This clonotype has ten or more counts. The chain joins TRBV7-2 to TRBJ1-3, with D unclear. Looked up from germline, CDR1 is SGHTA and CDR2 is FQGNSA. The V end was cut by 5 bases, the J end by 2 bases, with 13 bases between. The CDR3 has 15 amino acids. The CDR3 spells CASSPSSDPGNTIYF. CDR3 nucleotides: TGTGCCAGCAGCCCTAGCTCGGACCCTGGAAACACCATATATTTT.

Ten or more counts support this clonotype. V usage is TRBV7-8 and J usage is TRBJ1-1, with a tentative D call TRBD1 (5 bases). V lost 1 base to trimming and J lost 5 bases, with 20 bases between them. This CDR3 is built from 17 residues. From germline, CDR1 is SGHVS and CDR2 FQNEAQ. CDR3 DNA sequence: TGTGCCAGCAGCTTAGTGGAGCGGGGCGTCCGGGGGACTGAAGCTTTCTTT. Translated, it gives CASSLVERGVRGTEAFF. Looking up the rest from reference TRBV7-8 and TRBJ1-1 gives the full variable domain: GAGVSQSPRYKVAKRGQDVALRCDPISGHVSLFWYQQALGQGPEFLTYFQNEAQLDKSGLPSDRFFAERPEGSVSTLKIQRTQQEDSAVYLCASSLVERGVRGTEAFFGQGTRLTVV.

To note about this clonotype: A much larger clone is a single base away; this may be a read error. DNA of the CDR3: TGTGCCGTCAGCCCCGACCCAGGCTACGGCTACACCTTC. Protein: CAVSPDPGYGYTF. The chain links TRBV6-1 to TRBJ1-2; no definite D call. From germline, CDR1 is MNHNS and CDR2 SASEGT. Trimming left V 11 bases short and J 8 bases short, with 21 bases between. This CDR3 has 13 amino acids.